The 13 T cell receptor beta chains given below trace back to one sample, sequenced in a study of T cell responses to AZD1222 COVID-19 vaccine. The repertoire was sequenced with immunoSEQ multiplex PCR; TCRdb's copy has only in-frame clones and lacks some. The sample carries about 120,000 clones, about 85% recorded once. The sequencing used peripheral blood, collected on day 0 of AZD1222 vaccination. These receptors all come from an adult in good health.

As DNA, the CDR3 is TGTGCCAGCAGTTACTCAGGGCGGCAGCCCCAGCATTTT. Its translation is CASSYSGRQPQHF. The V and J genes are TRBV6-6 and TRBJ1-5, with D unresolved. Germline V CDR1 and CDR2: MNHNY, SVGAGI (reference sequence). The length of the CDR3 is 13 residues. The V gene lost 0 bases and the J gene lost 7 bases, with 7 bases spanning the gap.

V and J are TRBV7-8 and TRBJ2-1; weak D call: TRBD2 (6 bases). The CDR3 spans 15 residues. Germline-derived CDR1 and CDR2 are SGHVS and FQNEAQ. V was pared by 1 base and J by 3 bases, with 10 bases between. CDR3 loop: CASSLVGGSYNEQFF. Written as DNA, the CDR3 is TGTGCCAGCAGCTTAGTTGGGGGGAGCTACAATGAGCAGTTCTTC. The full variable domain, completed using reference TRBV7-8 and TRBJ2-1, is GAGVSQSPRYKVAKRGQDVALRCDPISGHVSLFWYQQALGQGPEFLTYFQNEAQLDKSGLPSDRFFAERPEGSVSTLKIQRTQQEDSAVYLCASSLVGGSYNEQFFGPGTRLTVL.

CDR3 in DNA: TGTGCCAGCAGGGGGACAGGGTCGTCCAATGAGCAGTTCTTC. This sequence encodes CASRGTGSSNEQFF. The V gene is TRBV6-5, the J gene TRBJ2-1, with 9 bases lining up with TRBD1. The CDR3 has 14 residues. Germline-derived CDR1 and CDR2 are MNHEY and SVGAGI. Trimming removed 6 bases from V and 6 bases from J; junction bases left unmatched: 6.

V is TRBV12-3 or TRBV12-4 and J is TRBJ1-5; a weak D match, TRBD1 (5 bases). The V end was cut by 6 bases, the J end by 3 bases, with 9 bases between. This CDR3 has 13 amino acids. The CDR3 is CASRRGSNQPQHF. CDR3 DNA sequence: TGTGCCAGCAGGCGGGGGTCCAATCAGCCCCAGCATTTT.

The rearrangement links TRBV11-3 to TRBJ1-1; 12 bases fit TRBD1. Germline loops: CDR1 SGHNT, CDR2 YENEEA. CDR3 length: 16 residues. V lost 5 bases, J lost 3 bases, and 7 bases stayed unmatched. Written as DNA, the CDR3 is TGTGCCAGCAGCCCACGGGACAGGGGGCGGGACACTGAAGCTTTCTTT. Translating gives CASSPRDRGRDTEAFF.

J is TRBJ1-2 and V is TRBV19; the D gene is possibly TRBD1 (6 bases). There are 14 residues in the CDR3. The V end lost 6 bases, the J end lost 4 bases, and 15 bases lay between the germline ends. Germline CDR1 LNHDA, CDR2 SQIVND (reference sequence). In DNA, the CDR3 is TGTGCCAGTAGCCCGGACAGCCAGATCTATGGCTACACCTTC. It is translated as CASSPDSQIYGYTF. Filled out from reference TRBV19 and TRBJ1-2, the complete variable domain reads DGGITQSPKYLFRKEGQNVTLSCEQNLNHDAMYWYRQDPGQGLRLIYYSQIVNDFQKGDIAEGYSVSREKKESFPLTVTSAQKNPTAFYLCASSPDSQIYGYTFGSGTRLTVV.

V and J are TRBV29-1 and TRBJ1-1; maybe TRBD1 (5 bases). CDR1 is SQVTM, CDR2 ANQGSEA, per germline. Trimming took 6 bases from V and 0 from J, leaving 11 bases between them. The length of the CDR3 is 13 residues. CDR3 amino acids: CSVWTHMNTEAFF. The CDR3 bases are TGCAGCGTATGGACACACATGAACACTGAAGCTTTCTTT.

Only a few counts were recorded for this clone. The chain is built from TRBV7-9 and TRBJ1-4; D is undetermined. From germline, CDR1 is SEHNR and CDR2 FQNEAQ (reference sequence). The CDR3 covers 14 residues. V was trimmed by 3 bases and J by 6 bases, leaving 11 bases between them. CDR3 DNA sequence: TGTGCCAGCAGCTTCTGGGCCTCGGATGAAAAACTGTTTTTT. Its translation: CASSFWASDEKLFF.

The CDR3 coding sequence is TGCGCCAGCAGCTTGGAGGGGGTTCAGCCCCAGCATTTT. Protein sequence: CASSLEGVQPQHF. The chain carries TRBV5-1 and TRBJ1-5; perhaps TRBD1 as D (6 bases). The CDR3 loop spans 13 amino acids. The V end lost 0 bases, the J end lost 6 bases, and 7 bases lay between the germline ends. Germline V gene sequence: CDR1 SGHRS, CDR2 YFSETQ.

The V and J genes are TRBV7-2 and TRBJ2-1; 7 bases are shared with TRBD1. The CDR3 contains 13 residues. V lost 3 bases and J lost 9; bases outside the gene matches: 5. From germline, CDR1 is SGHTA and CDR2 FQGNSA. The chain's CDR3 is CASSFTGASEQFF. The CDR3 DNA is TGTGCCAGCAGCTTTACAGGGGCAAGTGAGCAGTTCTTC.

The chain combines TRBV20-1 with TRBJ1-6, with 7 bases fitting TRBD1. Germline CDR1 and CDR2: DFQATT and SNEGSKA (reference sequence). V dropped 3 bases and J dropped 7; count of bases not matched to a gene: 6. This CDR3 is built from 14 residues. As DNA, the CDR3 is TGCAGTGCTAGTCAGGGGGTGGCGAATTCACCCCTCCACTTT. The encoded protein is CSASQGVANSPLHF.

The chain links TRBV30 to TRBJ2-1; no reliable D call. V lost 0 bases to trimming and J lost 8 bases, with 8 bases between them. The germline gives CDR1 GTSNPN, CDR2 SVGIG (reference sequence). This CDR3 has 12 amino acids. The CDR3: CAWSVPADEQFF. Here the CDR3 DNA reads TGTGCCTGGAGTGTACCAGCAGATGAGCAGTTCTTC.

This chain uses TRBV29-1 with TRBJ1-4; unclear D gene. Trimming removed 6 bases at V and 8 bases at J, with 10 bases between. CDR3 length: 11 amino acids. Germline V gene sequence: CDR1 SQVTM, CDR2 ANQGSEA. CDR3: CSVDLSEKLFF. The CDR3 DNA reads TGCAGCGTCGACCTAAGCGAAAAACTGTTTTTT.